Sequencing of this T cell receptor beta chain was carried out in a study of T-cell reconstitution after alpha-beta-depleted transplantation in children. This clonotype was counted only a few times. The germline CDR1 and CDR2 sequences are SGDLS and YYNGEE. Trimming stripped 4 bases from V and 10 bases from J, with 24 bases between. This CDR3 contains 16 residues. Using unique molecular identifiers, the investigators prepared the TCRbeta library. TCRdb redid the calling of the PCR reads with MiXCR, one entry per CDR3 protein. Among about 230,000 distinct CDR3 sequences listed, 9.7% were seen once. Sequences were derived from PBMCs from the stem cell graft donor, sampled from the stem cell graft. The gene calls are TRBV9 and TRBJ1-5; TRBD1 might be the D (5 bases). This clonotype was obtained from a human donor who donated a stem cell graft to a child with SCID. CDR3 nucleotides: TGTGCCAGCAGCTCCGACGAGGGGACTCTCCGCGGACCCCAGCATTTT. Amino acid sequence: CASSSDEGTLRGPQHF.